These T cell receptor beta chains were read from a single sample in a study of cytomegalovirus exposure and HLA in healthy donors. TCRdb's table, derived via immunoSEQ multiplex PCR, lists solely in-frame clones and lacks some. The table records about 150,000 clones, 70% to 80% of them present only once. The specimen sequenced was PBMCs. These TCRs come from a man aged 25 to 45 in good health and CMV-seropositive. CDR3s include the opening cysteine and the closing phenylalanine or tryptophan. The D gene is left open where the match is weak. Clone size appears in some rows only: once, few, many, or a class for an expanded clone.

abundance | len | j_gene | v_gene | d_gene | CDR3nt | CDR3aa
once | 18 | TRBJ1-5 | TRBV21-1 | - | TGTGCCAGCAGCAAAGTCGACCACAGGTCTATTAGCAATCAGCCCCAGCATTTT | CASSKVDHRSISNQPQHF
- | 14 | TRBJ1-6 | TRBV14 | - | TGTGCCAGCAGCTCCTGGACAGCCAATTCACCCCTCCACTTT | CASSSWTANSPLHF
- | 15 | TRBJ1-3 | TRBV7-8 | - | TGTGCCAGCAGCCTGGAGACTTCGTCTGGAAACACCATATATTTT | CASSLETSSGNTIYF
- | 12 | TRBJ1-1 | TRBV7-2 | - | TGTGCCAGCAGTTTTTCGAGGGCTGAAGCTTTCTTT | CASSFSRAEAFF
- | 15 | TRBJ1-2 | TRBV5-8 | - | TGTGCCAGCAGCTTGGCCAATCCGGGGACTGGTGGCTACACCTTC | CASSLANPGTGGYTF
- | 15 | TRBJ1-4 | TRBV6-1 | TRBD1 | TGTGCCAGCACCAAAAAGTCAGGGGGCCCTGAAAAACTGTTTTTT | CASTKKSGGPEKLFF
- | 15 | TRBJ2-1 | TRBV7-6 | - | TGTGCCAGCAGCTTAGTGTCCGGGGGACGGAATGAGCAGTTCTTC | CASSLVSGGRNEQFF
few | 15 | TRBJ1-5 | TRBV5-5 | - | TGTGCCAGCAGCCCGGTACCGGGAGACAATCAGCCCCAGCATTTT | CASSPVPGDNQPQHF
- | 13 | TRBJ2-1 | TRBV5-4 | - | TGTGCCAGCAGCTTGGCTAGCGACAATGAGCAGTTCTTC | CASSLASDNEQFF
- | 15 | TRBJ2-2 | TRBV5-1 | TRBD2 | TGCGCCAGCACCATAAGCGGGGAGAACACCGGGGAGCTGTTTTTT | CASTISGENTGELFF
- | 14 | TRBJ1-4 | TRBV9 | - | TGTGCCAGCAGTGCAATTGGGGGGAACGAAAAACTGTTTTTT | CASSAIGGNEKLFF
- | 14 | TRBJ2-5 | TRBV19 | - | TGTGCCAGTAGTATAGGGGCAGGGGAGGAGACCCAGTACTTC | CASSIGAGEETQYF
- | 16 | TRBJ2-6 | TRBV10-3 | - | TGTGCCATCACCCCTAGCCGTTCTTCTGGGGCCAACGTCCTGACTTTC | CAITPSRSSGANVLTF
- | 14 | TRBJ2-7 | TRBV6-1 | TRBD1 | TGTGCCAGCGGCGCCGGGACAGGGGGCTACGAGCAGTACTTC | CASGAGTGGYEQYF
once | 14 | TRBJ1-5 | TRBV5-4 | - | TGTGCCAGCAGCTTGATGGGGGCGCAGCAGCCCCAGCATTTT | CASSLMGAQQPQHF
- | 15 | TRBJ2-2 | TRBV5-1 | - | TGCGCCAGCAGCATGCGCCTGGCGGACACCGGGGAGCTGTTTTTT | CASSMRLADTGELFF
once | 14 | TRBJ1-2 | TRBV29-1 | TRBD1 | TGCAGCGTTGAAGAGGGGACAGGGCTAGGGGGCTACACCTTC | CSVEEGTGLGGYTF
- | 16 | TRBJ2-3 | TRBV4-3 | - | TGCGCCAGCAGCCAAGAAAACGGGGGGCGCACAGATACGCAGTATTTT | CASSQENGGRTDTQYF
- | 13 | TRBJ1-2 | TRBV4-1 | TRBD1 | TGCGCCAGTTACGGGGGACAGGGCGATGGCTACACCTTC | CASYGGQGDGYTF
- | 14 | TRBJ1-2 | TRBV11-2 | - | TGTGCCAGCAGTCCAAACGACGGGAACTATGGCTACACCTTC | CASSPNDGNYGYTF
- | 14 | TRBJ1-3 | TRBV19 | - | TGTGCCAGTAGTATCTTAGCTTCTGGAAACACCATATATTTT | CASSILASGNTIYF
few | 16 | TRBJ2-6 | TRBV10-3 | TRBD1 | TGTGCCATCAGTGATTACCGGGACAGAGGGGCCAACGTCCTGACTTTC | CAISDYRDRGANVLTF
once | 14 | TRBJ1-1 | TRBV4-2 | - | TGTGCCAGCAGCCAAACAGGAGGGAAGGCTGAAGCTTTCTTT | CASSQTGGKAEAFF
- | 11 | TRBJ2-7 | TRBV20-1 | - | TGCAGTGCGAGGACTATCTACGAGCAGTACTTC | CSARTIYEQYF
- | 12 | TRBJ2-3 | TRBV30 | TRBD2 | TGTGCCTGGAGCGCTAGCGGGAGCACGCAGTATTTT | CAWSASGSTQYF
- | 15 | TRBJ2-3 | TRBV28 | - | TGTGCCAGCAGGGGGACGGGACAAGGCACAGATACGCAGTATTTT | CASRGTGQGTDTQYF
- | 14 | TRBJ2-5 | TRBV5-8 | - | TGTGCCAGCAGCTTGGACGCAGGGCGAGAGACCCAGTACTTC | CASSLDAGRETQYF
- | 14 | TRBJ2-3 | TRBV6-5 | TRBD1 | TGTGCCACCCGGACAGGGGCTTTCACAGATACGCAGTATTTT | CATRTGAFTDTQYF
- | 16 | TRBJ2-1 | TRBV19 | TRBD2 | TGTGCCAGTGAGACGGGGGGGATGACGCCCTACAATGAGCAGTTCTTC | CASETGGMTPYNEQFF
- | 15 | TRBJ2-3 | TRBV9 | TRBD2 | TGTGCCAGCAGCGAGACTAGCGGTTTCACAGATACGCAGTATTTT | CASSETSGFTDTQYF
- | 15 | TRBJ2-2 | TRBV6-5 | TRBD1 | TGTGCCAGCAGTTACAGGGGGCGAGCCGGCGGGGAGCTGTTTTTT | CASSYRGRAGGELFF
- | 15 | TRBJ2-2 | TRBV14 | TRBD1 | TGTGCCAGCAACCAAGGGGGCAGGTTTACCGGGGAGCTGTTTTTT | CASNQGGRFTGELFF
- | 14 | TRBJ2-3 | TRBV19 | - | TGTGCCAGTAGTTCTTCCGGGGGCACAGATACGCAGTATTTT | CASSSSGGTDTQYF
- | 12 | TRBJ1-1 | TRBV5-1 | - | TGCGCCAGCAGCTTCACTGGGGCCGAAGCTTTCTTT | CASSFTGAEAFF
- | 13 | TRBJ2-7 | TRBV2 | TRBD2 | TGTGCCGGAAGCGGGGGGACATCCTACGAGCAGTACTTC | CAGSGGTSYEQYF
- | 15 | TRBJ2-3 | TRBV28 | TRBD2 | TGTGCCAGCAGTTCCTGGACTAGCTTGGAAGATACGCAGTATTTT | CASSSWTSLEDTQYF
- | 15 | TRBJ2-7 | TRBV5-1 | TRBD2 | TGCGCCAGCAGCGGCGGCGGGGGGCCTTCCTACGAGCAGTACTTC | CASSGGGGPSYEQYF
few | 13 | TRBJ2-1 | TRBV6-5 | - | TGTGCCAGCAGCGTTACTAGGTCTGGTGAGCAGTTCTTC | CASSVTRSGEQFF
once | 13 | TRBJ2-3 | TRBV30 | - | TGTGCCTGGAGGCGGGGCGGGATAGATACGCAGTATTTT | CAWRRGGIDTQYF
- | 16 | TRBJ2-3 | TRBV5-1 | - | TGCGCCAGCTCCAGGTCGGGGATTGAAGGAGCAGATACGCAGTATTTT | CASSRSGIEGADTQYF
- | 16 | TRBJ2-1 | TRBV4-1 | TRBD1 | TGCGCCAGCAGCCAAGAAACCGGACAGGGGGGACTTGAGCAGTTCTTC | CASSQETGQGGLEQFF
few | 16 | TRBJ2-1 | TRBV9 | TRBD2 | TGTGCCAGCAGCGTAGAAGTCGGGGGGGCTTCCAATGAGCAGTTCTTC | CASSVEVGGASNEQFF
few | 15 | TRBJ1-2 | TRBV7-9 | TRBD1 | TGTGCCAGCAGCTCTACAGGGGGCGCTAACTATGGCTACACCTTC | CASSSTGGANYGYTF
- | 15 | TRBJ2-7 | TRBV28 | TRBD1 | TGTGCCAGCAGAGTAGGGACAGGGGAAGTTTACGAGCAGTACTTC | CASRVGTGEVYEQYF
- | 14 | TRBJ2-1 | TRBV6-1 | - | TGTGCCAGCAGTCGACTGATCTCCTACAATGAGCAGTTCTTC | CASSRLISYNEQFF
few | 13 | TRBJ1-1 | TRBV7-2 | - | TGTGCCAGCAGGACTGACAGGAACACTGAAGCTTTCTTT | CASRTDRNTEAFF
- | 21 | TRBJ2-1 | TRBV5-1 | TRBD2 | TGCGCCAGCAGCTTGGCGGACCCGGGACTAGCGGGAGGATCGCCCTACAATGAGCAGTTCTTC | CASSLADPGLAGGSPYNEQFF
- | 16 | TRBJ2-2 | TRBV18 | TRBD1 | TGTGCCAGCTCCCAACAGGGGACAAAAAACACCGGGGAGCTGTTTTTT | CASSQQGTKNTGELFF